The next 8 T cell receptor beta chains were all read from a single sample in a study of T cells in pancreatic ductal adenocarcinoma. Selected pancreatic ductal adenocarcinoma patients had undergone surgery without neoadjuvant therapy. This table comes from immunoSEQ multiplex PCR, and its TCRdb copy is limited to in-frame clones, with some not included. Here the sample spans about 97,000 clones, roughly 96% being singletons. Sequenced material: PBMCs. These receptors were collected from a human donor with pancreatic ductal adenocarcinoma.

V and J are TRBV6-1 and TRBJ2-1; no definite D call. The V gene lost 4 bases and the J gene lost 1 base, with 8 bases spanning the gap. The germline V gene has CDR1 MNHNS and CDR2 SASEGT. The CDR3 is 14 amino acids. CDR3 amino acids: CASSVAVSYNEQFF. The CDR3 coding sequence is TGTGCCAGCAGTGTGGCGGTTTCCTACAATGAGCAGTTCTTC.

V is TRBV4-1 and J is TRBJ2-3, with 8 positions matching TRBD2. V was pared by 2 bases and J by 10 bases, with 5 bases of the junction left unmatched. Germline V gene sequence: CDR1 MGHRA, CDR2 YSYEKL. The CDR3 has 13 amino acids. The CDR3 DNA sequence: TGCGCCAGCAGCCAACCACTAGCGGTTGCGCAGTATTTT. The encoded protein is CASSQPLAVAQYF.

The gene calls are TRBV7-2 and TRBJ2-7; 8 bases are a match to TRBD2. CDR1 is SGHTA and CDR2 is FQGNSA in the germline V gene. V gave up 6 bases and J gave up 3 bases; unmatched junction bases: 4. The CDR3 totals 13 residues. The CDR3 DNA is TGTGCCAGCAGAGCGGCGGGAGGCTACGAGCAGTACTTC. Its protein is CASRAAGGYEQYF.

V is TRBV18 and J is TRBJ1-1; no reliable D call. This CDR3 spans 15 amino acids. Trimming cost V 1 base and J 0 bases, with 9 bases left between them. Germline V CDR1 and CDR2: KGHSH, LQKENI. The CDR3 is CASSPLAEMNTEAFF. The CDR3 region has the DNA TGTGCCAGCTCACCACTGGCCGAAATGAACACTGAAGCTTTCTTT.

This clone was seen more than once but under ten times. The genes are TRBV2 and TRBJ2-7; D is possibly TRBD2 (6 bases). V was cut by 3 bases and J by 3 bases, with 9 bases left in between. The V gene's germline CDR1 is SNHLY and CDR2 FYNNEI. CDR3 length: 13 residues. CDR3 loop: CASSDTSYYEQYF. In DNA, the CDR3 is TGTGCCAGCAGTGATACTAGCTACTACGAGCAGTACTTC. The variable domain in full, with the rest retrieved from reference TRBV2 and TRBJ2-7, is EPEVTQTPSHQVTQMGQEVILRCVPISNHLYFYWYRQILGQKVEFLVSFYNNEISEKSEIFDDQFSVERPDGSNFTLKIRSTKLEDSAMYFCASSDTSYYEQYFGPGTRLTVT.

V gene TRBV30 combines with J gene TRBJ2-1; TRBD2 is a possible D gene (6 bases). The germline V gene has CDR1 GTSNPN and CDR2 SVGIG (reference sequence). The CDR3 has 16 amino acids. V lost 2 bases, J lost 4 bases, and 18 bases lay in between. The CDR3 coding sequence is TGTGCCTGGAGTCCCGGTAGCGGCGGCGGGTACAATGAGCAGTTCTTC. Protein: CAWSPGSGGGYNEQFF.

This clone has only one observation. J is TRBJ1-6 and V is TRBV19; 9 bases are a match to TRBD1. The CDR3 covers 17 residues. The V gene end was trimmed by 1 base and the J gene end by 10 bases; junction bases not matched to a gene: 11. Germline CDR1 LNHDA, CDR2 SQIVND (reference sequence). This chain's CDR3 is CASSIGAYRGRTSPLHF. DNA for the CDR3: TGTGCCAGTAGTATAGGGGCCTACAGGGGGCGAACATCACCCCTCCACTTT.

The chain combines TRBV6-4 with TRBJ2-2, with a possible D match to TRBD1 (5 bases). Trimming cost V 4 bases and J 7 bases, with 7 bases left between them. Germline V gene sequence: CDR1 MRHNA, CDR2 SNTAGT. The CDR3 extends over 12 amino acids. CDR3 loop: CASSAQGGELFF. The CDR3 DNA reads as TGTGCCAGCAGTGCCCAGGGCGGGGAGCTGTTTTTT.